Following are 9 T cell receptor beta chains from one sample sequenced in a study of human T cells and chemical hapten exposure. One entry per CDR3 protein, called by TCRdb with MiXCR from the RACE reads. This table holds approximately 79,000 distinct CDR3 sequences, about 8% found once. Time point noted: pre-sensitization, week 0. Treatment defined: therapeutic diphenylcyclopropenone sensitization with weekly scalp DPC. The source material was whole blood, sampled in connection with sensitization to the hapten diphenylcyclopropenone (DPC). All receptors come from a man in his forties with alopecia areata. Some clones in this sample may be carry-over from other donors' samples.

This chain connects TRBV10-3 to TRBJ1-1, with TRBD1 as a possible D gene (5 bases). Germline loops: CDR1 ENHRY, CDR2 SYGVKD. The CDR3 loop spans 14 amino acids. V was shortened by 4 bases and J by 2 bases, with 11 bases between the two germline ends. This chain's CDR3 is CAISGQGLNTEAFF. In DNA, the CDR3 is TGTGCCATCAGTGGGCAGGGTCTAAACACTGAAGCTTTCTTT.

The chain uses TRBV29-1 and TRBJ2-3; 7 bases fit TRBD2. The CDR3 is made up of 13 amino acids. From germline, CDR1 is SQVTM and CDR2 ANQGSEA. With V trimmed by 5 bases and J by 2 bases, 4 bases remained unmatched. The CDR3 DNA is TGCAGCGTTAGCGGGGAACACACAGATACGCAGTATTTT. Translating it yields CSVSGEHTDTQYF.

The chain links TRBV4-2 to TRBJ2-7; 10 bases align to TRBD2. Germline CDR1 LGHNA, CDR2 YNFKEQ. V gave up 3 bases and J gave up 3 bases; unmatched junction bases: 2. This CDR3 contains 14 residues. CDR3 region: CASSQLAGDYEQYF. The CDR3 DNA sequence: TGTGCCAGCAGCCAGCTAGCGGGAGACTACGAGCAGTACTTC.

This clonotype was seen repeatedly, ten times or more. The CDR3 DNA is TGCAGCGTCTTGAAGGATGGAAACTATGGCTACACCTTC. Encoded protein: CSVLKDGNYGYTF. The chain combines TRBV29-1 with TRBJ1-2; D is unresolved. The V and J ends lost 6 bases and 2 bases respectively, with 13 bases between them. The germline V gene has CDR1 SQVTM and CDR2 ANQGSEA. The CDR3 is made up of 13 amino acids.

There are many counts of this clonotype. The CDR3 loop is CATSRGGGDRGIRDEQFF. The CDR3 nucleotides are TGTGCCACCAGCAGAGGGGGAGGGGACAGGGGCATTAGGGATGAGCAGTTCTTC. The chain links TRBV15 to TRBJ2-1; 10 positions match TRBD1. From germline, CDR1 is LNHNV and CDR2 YYDKDF (reference sequence). Germline trimming cut 1 base from V and 8 bases from J; bases unmatched to any gene: 14. This CDR3 has 18 amino acids.

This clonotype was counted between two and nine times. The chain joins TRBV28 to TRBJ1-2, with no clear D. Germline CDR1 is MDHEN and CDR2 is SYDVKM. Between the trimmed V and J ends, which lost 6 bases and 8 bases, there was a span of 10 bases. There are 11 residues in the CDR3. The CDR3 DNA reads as TGTGCCAGCAGCCCTATCCAAGGCTACACCTTC. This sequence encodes CASSPIQGYTF.

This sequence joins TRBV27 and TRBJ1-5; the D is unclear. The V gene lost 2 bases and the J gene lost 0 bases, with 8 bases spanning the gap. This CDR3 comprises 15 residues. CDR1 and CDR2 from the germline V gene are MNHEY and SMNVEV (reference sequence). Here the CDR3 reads CASSLTRDSNQPQHF. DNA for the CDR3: TGTGCCAGCAGTTTAACACGGGATAGCAATCAGCCCCAGCATTTT.

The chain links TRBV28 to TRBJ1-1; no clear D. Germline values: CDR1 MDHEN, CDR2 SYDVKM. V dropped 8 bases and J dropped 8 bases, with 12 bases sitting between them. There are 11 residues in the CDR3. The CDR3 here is CASREVQEAFF. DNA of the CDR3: TGTGCCAGCCGGGAGGTACAGGAAGCTTTCTTT.

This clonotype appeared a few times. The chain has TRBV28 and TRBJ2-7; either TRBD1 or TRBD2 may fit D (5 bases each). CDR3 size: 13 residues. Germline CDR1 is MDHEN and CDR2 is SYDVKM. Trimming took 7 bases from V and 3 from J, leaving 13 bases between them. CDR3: CASNLRDHYEQYV. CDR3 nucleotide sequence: TGTGCCAGCAATCTACGGGACCACTACGAGCAGTACGTC.